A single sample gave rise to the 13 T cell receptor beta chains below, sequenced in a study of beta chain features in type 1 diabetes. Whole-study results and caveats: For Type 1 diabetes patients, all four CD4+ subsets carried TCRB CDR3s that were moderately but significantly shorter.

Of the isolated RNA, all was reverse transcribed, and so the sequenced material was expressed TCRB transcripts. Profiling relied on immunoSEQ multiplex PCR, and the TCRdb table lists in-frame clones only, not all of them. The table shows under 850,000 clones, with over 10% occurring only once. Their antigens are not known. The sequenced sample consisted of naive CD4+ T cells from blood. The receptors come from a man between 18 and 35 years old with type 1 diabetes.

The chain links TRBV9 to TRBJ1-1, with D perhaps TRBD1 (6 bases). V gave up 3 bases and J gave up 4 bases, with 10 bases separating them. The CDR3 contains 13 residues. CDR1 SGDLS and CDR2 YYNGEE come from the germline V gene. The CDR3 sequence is CASSALQGTEAFF. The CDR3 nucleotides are TGTGCCAGCAGCGCCCTACAGGGCACTGAAGCTTTCTTT.

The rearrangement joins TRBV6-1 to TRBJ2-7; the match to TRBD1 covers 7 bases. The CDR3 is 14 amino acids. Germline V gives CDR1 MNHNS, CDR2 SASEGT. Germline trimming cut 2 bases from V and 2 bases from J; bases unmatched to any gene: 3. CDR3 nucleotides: TGTGCCAGCAGTGAATACAGGGGTCCCTACGAGCAGTACTTC. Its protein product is CASSEYRGPYEQYF.

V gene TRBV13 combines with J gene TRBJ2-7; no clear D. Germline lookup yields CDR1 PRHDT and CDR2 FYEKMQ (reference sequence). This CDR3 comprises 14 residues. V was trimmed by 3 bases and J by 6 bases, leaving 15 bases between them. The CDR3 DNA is TGTGCCAGCAGCTTCTCAGCCAGTTCGAGCGAGCAGTACTTC. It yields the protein CASSFSASSSEQYF.

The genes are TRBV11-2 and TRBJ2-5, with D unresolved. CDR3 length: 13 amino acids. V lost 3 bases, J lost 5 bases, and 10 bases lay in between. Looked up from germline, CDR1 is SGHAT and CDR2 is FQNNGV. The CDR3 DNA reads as TGTGCCAGCAGCTTGACGTTCTCGGAGACCCAGTACTTC. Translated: CASSLTFSETQYF.

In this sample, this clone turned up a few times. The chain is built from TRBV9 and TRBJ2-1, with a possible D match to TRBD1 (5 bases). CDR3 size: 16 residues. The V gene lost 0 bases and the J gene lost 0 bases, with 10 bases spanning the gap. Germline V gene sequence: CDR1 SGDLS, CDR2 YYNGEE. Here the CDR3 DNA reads TGTGCCAGCAGCGTAGGTCTACAGGACTCCTACAATGAGCAGTTCTTC. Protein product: CASSVGLQDSYNEQFF.

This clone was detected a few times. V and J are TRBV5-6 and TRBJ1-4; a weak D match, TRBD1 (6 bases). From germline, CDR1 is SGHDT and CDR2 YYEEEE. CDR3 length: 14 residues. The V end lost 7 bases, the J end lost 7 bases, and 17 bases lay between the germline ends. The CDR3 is CASFPWGLREKLFF. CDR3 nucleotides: TGTGCCAGCTTCCCGTGGGGGCTTCGTGAAAAACTGTTTTTT.

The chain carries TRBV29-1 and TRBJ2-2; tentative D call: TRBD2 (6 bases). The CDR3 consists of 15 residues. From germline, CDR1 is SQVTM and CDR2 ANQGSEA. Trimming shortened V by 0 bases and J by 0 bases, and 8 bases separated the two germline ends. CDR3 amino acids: CSVEEEGANTGELFF. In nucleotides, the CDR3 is TGCAGCGTTGAAGAGGAGGGAGCGAACACCGGGGAGCTGTTTTTT.

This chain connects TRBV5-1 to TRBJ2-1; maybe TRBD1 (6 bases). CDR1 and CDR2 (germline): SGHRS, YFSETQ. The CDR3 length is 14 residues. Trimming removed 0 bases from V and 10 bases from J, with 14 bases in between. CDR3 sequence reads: CASSLVPGVEEQFF. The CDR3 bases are TGCGCCAGCAGCTTGGTCCCAGGGGTGGAGGAGCAGTTCTTC.

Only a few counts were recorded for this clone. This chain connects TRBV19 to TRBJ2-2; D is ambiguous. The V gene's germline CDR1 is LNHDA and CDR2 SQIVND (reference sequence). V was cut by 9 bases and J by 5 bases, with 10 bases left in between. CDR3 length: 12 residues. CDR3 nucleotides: TGTGCCAGCTACGGCCGGACCGGGGAGCTGTTTTTT. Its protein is CASYGRTGELFF.

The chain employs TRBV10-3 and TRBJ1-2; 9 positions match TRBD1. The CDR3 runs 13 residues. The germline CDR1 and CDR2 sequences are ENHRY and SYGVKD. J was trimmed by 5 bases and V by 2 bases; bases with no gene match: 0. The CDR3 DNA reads TGTGCCATCAGTGAGGACAGGGGGTATGGCTACACCTTC. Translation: CAISEDRGYGYTF.

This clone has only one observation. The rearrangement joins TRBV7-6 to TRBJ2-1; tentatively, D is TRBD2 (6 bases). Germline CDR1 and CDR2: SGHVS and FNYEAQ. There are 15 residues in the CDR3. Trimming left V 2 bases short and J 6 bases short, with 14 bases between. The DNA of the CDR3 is TGTGCCAGCAGCTTAAGGGACTTGGCCTCCAATGAGCAGTTCTTC. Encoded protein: CASSLRDLASNEQFF.

The CDR3 protein is CASRRWNNEQFF. The CDR3 nucleotides read TGTGCCAGCAGGAGGTGGAACAATGAGCAGTTCTTC. The gene calls are TRBV6-5 and TRBJ2-1; D uncertain. This CDR3 is built from 12 residues. V was cut by 6 bases and J by 5 bases, with 8 bases left in between. Germline assignment: CDR1 MNHEY and CDR2 SVGAGI.

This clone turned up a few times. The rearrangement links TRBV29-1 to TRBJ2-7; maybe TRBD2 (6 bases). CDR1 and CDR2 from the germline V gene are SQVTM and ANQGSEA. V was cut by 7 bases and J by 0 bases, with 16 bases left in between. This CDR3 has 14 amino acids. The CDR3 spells CSALGSISSYEQYF. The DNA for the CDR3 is TGCAGCGCCCTCGGGAGTATTAGCTCCTACGAGCAGTACTTC.